These T cell receptor beta chains were read from a single sample in a study of T cells in Graves' hyperthyroidism and ophthalmopathy. TCRdb reprocessed the multiplex PCR reads via MiXCR and lists one record per CDR3 protein. The data contain fewer than 450,000 distinct CDR3 sequences, over 12% of them singletons. Sequenced: blood. These receptors came from a man aged 50 to 59 with Graves' ophthalmopathy. The CDR3 runs from the conserved cysteine through the conserved F or W. The D gene is left open where the match is weak. Rows may omit the clone size; those that give it use once, few, many or a size class.

clone size	CDR3 length	V gene	D gene	J gene	CDR3 protein	CDR3 DNA
NA	14	TRBV19	NA	TRBJ2-1	CASSIEGKYNEQFF	TGTGCCAGTAGTATAGAGGGCAAATACAATGAGCAGTTCTTC
many	14	TRBV6-1	TRBD2	TRBJ2-3	CAGGIAGRTDTQYF	TGTGCCGGAGGGATAGCGGGACGCACAGATACGCAGTATTTT
few	14	TRBV27	NA	TRBJ1-1	CASSPGILGTEAFF	TGTGCCAGCAGTCCGGGAATACTCGGGACTGAAGCTTTCTTT
many	13	TRBV6-1	NA	TRBJ2-1	CASTPRPGYEQFF	TGTGCCAGCACCCCACGGCCAGGGTATGAGCAGTTCTTC
NA	16	TRBV7-3	NA	TRBJ1-6	CASSLGVETYNSPLHF	TGTGCCAGCAGTTTGGGAGTGGAGACCTATAATTCACCCCTCCACTTT
few	13	TRBV10-3	NA	TRBJ2-1	CAITEDGNNEQFF	TGTGCCATCACCGAGGATGGGAACAATGAGCAGTTCTTC
many	14	TRBV11-1	NA	TRBJ2-5	CASSLQLGEETQYF	TGTGCCAGCAGCTTACAGCTGGGGGAAGAGACCCAGTACTTC
many	15	TRBV28	NA	TRBJ2-2	CASSLPGTGTGELFF	TGTGCCAGCAGTCTACCGGGGACTGGCACCGGGGAGCTGTTTTTT
many	12	TRBV7-9	NA	TRBJ2-7	CASSSITHEQYF	TGTGCCAGCAGCTCCATAACCCACGAGCAGTACTTC
many	15	TRBV3-1	TRBD2	TRBJ2-7	CASSSGLASIYEQYF	TGTGCCAGCAGCTCAGGACTAGCGAGCATCTACGAGCAGTACTTC
NA	16	TRBV24-1	NA	TRBJ2-7	CATSDPAEKLGNEQYF	TGTGCCACCAGTGACCCGGCGGAAAAGCTGGGGAACGAGCAGTACTTC
few	13	TRBV29-1	TRBD2	TRBJ2-5	CSVELAGEETQYF	TGCAGCGTTGAACTAGCGGGAGAAGAGACCCAGTACTTC
many	13	TRBV6-1	NA	TRBJ1-4	CASSGRNLEKLFF	TGTGCCAGCAGTGGCAGGAACCTCGAAAAACTGTTTTTT
NA	13	TRBV19	NA	TRBJ1-1	CASSILGTVEAFF	TGTGCCAGTAGTATTCTGGGGACGGTTGAAGCTTTCTTT
many	14	TRBV5-1	NA	TRBJ2-7	CASSLGGASHEQYF	TGCGCCAGCAGCTTGGGTGGGGCTTCCCACGAGCAGTACTTC
NA	13	TRBV25-1	TRBD1	TRBJ2-7	CASTRTGTYEQYF	TGTGCCAGCACACGGACAGGGACCTACGAGCAGTACTTC
NA	13	TRBV20-1	NA	TRBJ2-7	CSVSGVAGYEQYF	TGCAGTGTGTCAGGTGTCGCGGGGTACGAGCAGTACTTC
few	16	TRBV19	NA	TRBJ1-6	CASSASTDGNNSPLHF	TGTGCCAGTAGTGCTTCAACGGACGGAAATAATTCACCCCTCCACTTT
NA	15	TRBV4-1	TRBD2	TRBJ2-5	CASSQEERDVRTQYF	TGCGCCAGCAGCCAAGAAGAGCGGGATGTAAGGACCCAGTACTTC
NA	14	TRBV28	NA	TRBJ2-7	CASSLGRVPYEQYF	TGTGCCAGCAGTCTGGGAAGAGTCCCCTACGAGCAGTACTTC
NA	15	TRBV6-2/TRBV6-3	TRBD1	TRBJ1-5	CASNYAGGQRQPQHF	TGTGCCAGCAACTACGCAGGGGGACAGCGTCAGCCCCAGCATTTT
NA	20	TRBV7-9	NA	TRBJ2-1	CASSLAWGLASESPHNEQFF	TGTGCCAGCAGCTTAGCGTGGGGGTTGGCTAGCGAGAGCCCCCACAATGAGCAGTTCTTC
many	14	TRBV29-1	NA	TRBJ1-5	CSVRTDYSNQPQHF	TGCAGCGTTCGCACGGATTATAGCAATCAGCCCCAGCATTTT
NA	16	TRBV19	TRBD2	TRBJ2-2	CASSWLSGANTGELFF	TGTGCCAGTAGCTGGTTGAGCGGGGCGAACACCGGGGAGCTGTTTTTT
many	15	TRBV12-3/TRBV12-4	TRBD1	TRBJ2-7	CASRQGGQLLYEQYF	TGTGCCAGCAGGCAAGGGGGACAGCTTCTCTACGAGCAGTACTTC
few	14	TRBV11-2	TRBD1	TRBJ1-1	CASLGGQTNTEAFF	TGTGCCAGCCTCGGGGGACAGACGAACACTGAAGCTTTCTTT
many	12	TRBV10-3	NA	TRBJ2-7	CAISEGQYEQYF	TGTGCCATCAGTGAGGGTCAGTACGAGCAGTACTTC
many	16	TRBV7-7	TRBD2	TRBJ2-3	CASSLGLAGPRDTQYF	TGTGCTAGCAGCTTAGGACTAGCGGGACCACGGGATACGCAGTATTTT
few	16	TRBV20-1	TRBD2	TRBJ2-7	CSARDKTSGYSYEQYF	TGCAGTGCTAGAGACAAGACTAGCGGGTACTCCTACGAGCAGTACTTC
few	12	TRBV28	NA	TRBJ2-7	CASSQTRNEQYF	TGTGCCAGCAGCCAGACTAGGAACGAGCAGTACTTC
many	14	TRBV5-1	NA	TRBJ2-7	CASSLDTPTYEQYF	TGCGCCAGCAGCTTGGATACTCCGACCTACGAGCAGTACTTC
many	15	TRBV30	NA	TRBJ1-3	CAWSPAGSSGNTIYF	TGTGCCTGGAGTCCCGCAGGGAGCTCTGGAAACACCATATATTTT
many	13	TRBV20-1	NA	TRBJ2-5	CSALRQAKETQYF	TGCAGTGCACTAAGACAGGCTAAAGAGACCCAGTACTTC
many	16	TRBV18	TRBD2	TRBJ2-1	CASSPLAGVGHNEQFF	TGTGCCAGCTCACCTCTGGCGGGAGTAGGCCACAATGAGCAGTTCTTC
few	12	TRBV10-1	NA	TRBJ1-4	CASSLGDEKLFF	TGCGCCAGCAGCCTCGGGGATGAAAAACTGTTTTTT
many	15	TRBV29-1	TRBD1	TRBJ1-1	CSGRASGQGSTEAFF	TGCAGCGGAAGAGCTTCTGGACAGGGGTCCACTGAAGCTTTCTTT
many	16	TRBV28	NA	TRBJ1-3	CASSLSAGTSGNTIYF	TGTGCCAGCAGTTTATCTGCGGGGACGTCCGGAAACACCATATATTTT
many	14	TRBV30	TRBD2	TRBJ2-3	CAWTRRGSTDTQYF	TGTGCCTGGACGAGGCGGGGGAGCACAGATACGCAGTATTTT
few	14	TRBV18	NA	TRBJ2-2	CASSPRENTGELFF	TGTGCCAGCTCGCCCAGGGAGAACACCGGGGAGCTGTTTTTT
many	15	TRBV7-2	NA	TRBJ2-2	CASNLMTGNTGELFF	TGTGCCAGCAACCTGATGACAGGGAACACCGGGGAGCTGTTTTTT
many	17	TRBV7-8	TRBD1	TRBJ2-7	CASSWQRSDRSTYEQYF	TGTGCCAGCAGCTGGCAACGGTCGGACAGGAGTACCTACGAGCAGTACTTC